The clone carrying this TCR beta chain was detected only once. Its antigen remains unidentified. The data were obtained in a study of T cell responses to AZD1222 COVID-19 vaccine. Overall study results and limits: Mapped onto spike, vaccine-associated CD4 TCRs spanned it and were dominant at 160-218 and 743-854. Nearly half of spike-specific TCRs reportedly target unmutated variant regions. Vaccination with two AZD1222 doses was followed by a rise in Spike-specific TCR breadth and depth. White British people made up most donors, females outnumbered males, and clonal diversity was possibly underestimated.

Repertoires were generated with immunoSEQ multiplex PCR, while TCRdb's copy carries only in-frame clones and drops some. This table holds almost 50,000 clones, approximately 80% found once. The CDR3 spans 13 residues. The germline V and J ends were trimmed by 7 bases and 1 base, with 9 bases remaining between them. From germline, CDR1 is SGHRS and CDR2 YFSETQ. Here the sequenced sample was peripheral blood, taken on day 0 of MenACWY control vaccination. The rearrangement links TRBV5-1 to TRBJ2-4, with a tentative D call TRBD1 (5 bases). The receptor was derived from an adult in good health. The CDR3 loop is CASGDSAKNIQYF. The CDR3 DNA is TGCGCCAGCGGTGACAGTGCCAAAAACATTCAGTACTTC.